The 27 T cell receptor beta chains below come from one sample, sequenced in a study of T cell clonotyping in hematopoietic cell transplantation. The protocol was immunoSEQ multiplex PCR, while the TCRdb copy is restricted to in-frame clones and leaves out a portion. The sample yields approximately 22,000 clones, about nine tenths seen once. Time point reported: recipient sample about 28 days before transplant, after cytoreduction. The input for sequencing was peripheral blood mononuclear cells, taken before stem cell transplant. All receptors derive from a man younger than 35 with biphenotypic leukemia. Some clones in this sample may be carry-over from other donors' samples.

The CDR3 bases are TGTGCCAGCAGCCACGATATGTACGAGCAGTACTTC. Translated, it gives CASSHDMYEQYF. The J gene is TRBJ2-7, the V gene TRBV5-4, with D unclear. This CDR3 region has 12 residues. In germline, CDR1 is SGHNT, CDR2 YYREEE (reference sequence). Deletions cut 4 bases from V and 4 bases from J, with 9 bases between.

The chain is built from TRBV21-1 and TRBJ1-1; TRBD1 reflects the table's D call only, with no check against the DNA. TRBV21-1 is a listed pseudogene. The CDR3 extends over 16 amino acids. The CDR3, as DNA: TGTGCCAGCAGCCCTACGGGACAGCGTCCGAACACTGAAGCTTTCTTT. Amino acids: CASSPTGQRPNTEAFF.

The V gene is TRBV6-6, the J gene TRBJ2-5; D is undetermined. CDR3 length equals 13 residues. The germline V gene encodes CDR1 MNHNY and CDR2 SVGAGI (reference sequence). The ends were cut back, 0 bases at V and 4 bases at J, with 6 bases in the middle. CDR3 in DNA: TGTGCCAGCAGTTACTCGGTAGGAGAGACCCAGTACTTC. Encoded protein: CASSYSVGETQYF.

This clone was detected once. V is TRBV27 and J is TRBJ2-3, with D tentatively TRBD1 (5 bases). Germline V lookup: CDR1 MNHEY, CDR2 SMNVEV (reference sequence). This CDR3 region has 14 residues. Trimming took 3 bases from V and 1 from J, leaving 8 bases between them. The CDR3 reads CASSLFRGTDTQYF. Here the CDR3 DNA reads TGTGCCAGCAGTTTGTTCAGGGGCACAGATACGCAGTATTTT.

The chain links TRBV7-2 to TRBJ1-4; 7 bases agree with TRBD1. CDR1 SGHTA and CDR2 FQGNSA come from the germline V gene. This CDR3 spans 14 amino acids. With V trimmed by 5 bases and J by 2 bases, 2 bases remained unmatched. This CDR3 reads CASSPQGTNEKLFF. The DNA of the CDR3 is TGTGCCAGCAGCCCACAGGGGACTAATGAAAAACTGTTTTTT.

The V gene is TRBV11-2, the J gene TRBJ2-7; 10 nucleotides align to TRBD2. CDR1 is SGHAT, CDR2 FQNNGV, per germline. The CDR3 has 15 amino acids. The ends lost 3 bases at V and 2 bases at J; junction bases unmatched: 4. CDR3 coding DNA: TGTGCCAGCAGCTTTGAGCGGGGGGGAACCTACGAGCAGTACTTC. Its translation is CASSFERGGTYEQYF.

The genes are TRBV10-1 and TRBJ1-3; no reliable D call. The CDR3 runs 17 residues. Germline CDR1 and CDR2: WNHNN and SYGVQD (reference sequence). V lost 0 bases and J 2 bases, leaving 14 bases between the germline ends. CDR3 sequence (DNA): TGCGCCAGCAGTGAGTCGACTCGACGTACTCCTGGAAACACCATATATTTT. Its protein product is CASSESTRRTPGNTIYF.

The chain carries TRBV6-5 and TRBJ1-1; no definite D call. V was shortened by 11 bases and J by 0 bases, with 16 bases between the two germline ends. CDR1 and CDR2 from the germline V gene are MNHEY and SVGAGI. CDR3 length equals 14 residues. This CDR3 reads CAASGFSLNTEAFF. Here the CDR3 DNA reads TGTGCCGCCTCCGGCTTCAGCTTGAACACTGAAGCTTTCTTT.

Here the CDR3 reads CASSLRPDGTEAFF. Written as DNA, the CDR3 is TGTGCCAGCAGCTTAAGACCCGACGGGACTGAAGCTTTCTTT. This sequence joins TRBV9 and TRBJ1-1; no clear D. The CDR3 totals 14 residues. Looked up from germline, CDR1 is SGDLS and CDR2 is YYNGEE. The ends were cut back, 4 bases at V and 5 bases at J, with 15 bases in the middle. The full variable domain, completed using reference TRBV9 and TRBJ1-1, is DSGVTQTPKHLITATGQRVTLRCSPRSGDLSVYWYQQSLDQGLQFLIQYYNGEERAKGNILERFSAQQFPDLHSELNLSSLELGDSALYFCASSLRPDGTEAFFGQGTRLTVV.

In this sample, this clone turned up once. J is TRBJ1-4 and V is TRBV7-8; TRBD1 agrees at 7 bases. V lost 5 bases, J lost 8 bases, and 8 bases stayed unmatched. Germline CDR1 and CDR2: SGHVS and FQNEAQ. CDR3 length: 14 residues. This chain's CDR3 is CASSIRQGGEKLFF. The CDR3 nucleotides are TGTGCCAGCAGCATTCGACAGGGAGGAGAAAAACTGTTTTTT.

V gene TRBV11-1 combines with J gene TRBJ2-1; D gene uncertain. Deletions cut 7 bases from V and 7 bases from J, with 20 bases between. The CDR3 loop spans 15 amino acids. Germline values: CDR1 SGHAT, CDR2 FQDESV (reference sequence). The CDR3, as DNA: TGTGCCAGCACCCCCCCGGGTCTTCCCGGGAATGAGCAGTTCTTC. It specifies CASTPPGLPGNEQFF.

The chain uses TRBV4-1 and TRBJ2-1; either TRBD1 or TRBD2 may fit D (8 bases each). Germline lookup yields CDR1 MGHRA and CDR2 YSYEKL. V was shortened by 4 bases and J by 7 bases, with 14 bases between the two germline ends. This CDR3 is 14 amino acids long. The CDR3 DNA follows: TGCGCCAGCAGCCTAGCGGGACAGGCTAATGAGCAGTTCTTC. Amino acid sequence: CASSLAGQANEQFF.

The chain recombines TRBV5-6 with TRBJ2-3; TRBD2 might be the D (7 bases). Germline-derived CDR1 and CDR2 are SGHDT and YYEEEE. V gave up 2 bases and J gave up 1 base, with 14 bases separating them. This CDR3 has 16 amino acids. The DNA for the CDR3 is TGTGCCAGCAGCTTAATCGCGGGGGCCCGCACAGATACGCAGTATTTT. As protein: CASSLIAGARTDTQYF.

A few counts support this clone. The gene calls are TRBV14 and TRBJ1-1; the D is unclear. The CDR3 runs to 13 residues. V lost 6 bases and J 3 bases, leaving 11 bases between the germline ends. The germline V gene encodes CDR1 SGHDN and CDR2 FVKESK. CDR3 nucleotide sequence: TGTGCCAGCAGGACGGGCCCTTACACTGAAGCTTTCTTT. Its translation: CASRTGPYTEAFF.

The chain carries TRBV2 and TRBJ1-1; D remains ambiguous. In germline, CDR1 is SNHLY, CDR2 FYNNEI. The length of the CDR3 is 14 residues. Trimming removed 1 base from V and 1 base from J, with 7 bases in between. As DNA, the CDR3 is TGTGCCAGCAGTGAAGTGACTGGGAACACTGAAGCTTTCTTT. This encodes CASSEVTGNTEAFF.

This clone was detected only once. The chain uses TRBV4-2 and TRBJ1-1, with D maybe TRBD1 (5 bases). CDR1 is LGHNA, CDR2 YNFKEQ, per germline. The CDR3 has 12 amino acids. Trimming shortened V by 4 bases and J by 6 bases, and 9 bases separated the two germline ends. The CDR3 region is CASSPGTAEAFF. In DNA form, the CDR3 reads TGTGCCAGCAGCCCAGGGACGGCTGAAGCTTTCTTT.

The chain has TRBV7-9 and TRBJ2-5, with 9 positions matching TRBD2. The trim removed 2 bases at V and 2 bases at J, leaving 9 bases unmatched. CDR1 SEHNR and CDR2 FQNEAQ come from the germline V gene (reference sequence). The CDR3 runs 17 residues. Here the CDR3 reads CASSLWGGGADQETQYF. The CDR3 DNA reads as TGTGCCAGCAGCTTATGGGGCGGGGGGGCTGATCAAGAGACCCAGTACTTC.

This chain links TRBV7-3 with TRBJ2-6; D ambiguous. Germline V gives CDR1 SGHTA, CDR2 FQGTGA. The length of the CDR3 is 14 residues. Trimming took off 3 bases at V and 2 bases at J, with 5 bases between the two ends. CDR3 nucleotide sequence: TGTGCCAGCAGCTTTAGCACTGGGGCCAACGTCCTGACTTTC. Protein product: CASSFSTGANVLTF.

In DNA form, the CDR3 reads TGTGCCAGCAGTTATCAACTGGGGGAAGGCTACACCTTC. Translation: CASSYQLGEGYTF. V usage is TRBV6-5 and J usage is TRBJ1-2; D is perhaps TRBD1 (5 bases). Deletions cut 3 bases from V and 8 bases from J, with 13 bases between. Germline CDR1 and CDR2: MNHEY and SVGAGI. CDR3 length: 13 residues.

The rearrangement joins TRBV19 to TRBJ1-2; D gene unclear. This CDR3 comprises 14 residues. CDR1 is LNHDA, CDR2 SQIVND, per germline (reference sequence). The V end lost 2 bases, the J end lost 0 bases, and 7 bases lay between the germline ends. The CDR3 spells CASSITAANYGYTF. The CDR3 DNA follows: TGTGCCAGTAGTATAACAGCCGCTAACTATGGCTACACCTTC.

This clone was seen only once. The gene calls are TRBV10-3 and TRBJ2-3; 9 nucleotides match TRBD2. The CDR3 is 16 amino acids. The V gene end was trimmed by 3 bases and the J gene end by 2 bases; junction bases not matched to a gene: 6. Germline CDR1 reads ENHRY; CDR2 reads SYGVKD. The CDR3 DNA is TGTGCCATCAGTGATAGAGCGGGGGGCTCCACAGATACGCAGTATTTT. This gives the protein CAISDRAGGSTDTQYF.

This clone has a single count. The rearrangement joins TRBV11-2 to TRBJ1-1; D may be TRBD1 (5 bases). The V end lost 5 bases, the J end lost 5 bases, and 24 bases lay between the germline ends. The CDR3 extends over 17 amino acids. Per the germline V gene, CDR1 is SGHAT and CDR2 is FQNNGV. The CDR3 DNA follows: TGTGCCAGCAGCCCAAGGGGAGGCGCGACGGTATGGACTGAAGCTTTCTTT. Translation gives CASSPRGGATVWTEAFF.

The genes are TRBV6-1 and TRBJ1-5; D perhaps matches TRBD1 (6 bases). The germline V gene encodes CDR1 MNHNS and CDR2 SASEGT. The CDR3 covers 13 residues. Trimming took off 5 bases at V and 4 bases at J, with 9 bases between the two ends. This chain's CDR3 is CASSHTGNQPQHF. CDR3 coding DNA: TGTGCCAGCAGTCACACAGGGAATCAGCCCCAGCATTTT.

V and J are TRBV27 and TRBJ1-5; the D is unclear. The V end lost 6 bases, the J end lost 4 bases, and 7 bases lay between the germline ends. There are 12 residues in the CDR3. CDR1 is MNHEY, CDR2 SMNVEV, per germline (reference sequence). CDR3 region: CASSFINQPQHF. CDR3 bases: TGTGCCAGCAGCTTTATAAATCAGCCCCAGCATTTT.

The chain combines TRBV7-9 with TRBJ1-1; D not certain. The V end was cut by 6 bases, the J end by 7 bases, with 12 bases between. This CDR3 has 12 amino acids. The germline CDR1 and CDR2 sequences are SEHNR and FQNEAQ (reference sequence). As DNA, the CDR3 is TGTGCCAGCAGTTTCCCCAGCGATGAAGCTTTCTTT. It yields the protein CASSFPSDEAFF. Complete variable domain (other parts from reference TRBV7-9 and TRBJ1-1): DTGVSQNPRHKITKRGQNVTFRCDPISEHNRLYWYRQTLGQGPEFLTYFQNEAQLEKSRLLSDRFSAERPKGSFSTLEIQRTEQGDSAMYLCASSFPSDEAFFGQGTRLTVV.

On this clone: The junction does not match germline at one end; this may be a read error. Here the CDR3 DNA reads TGTGCCAGCAGCTTAGAGGCCAGACCGACGAACTTC. As protein: CASSLEARPTNF. The chain is built from TRBV7-8 and TRBJ2-7; D unresolved. Germline V gene sequence: CDR1 SGHVS, CDR2 FQNEAQ. CDR3 size: 12 residues.

This CDR3 is CASRQGGETQYF. In DNA form, the CDR3 reads TGTGCCAGCAGACAGGGTGGTGAGACCCAGTACTTC. V and J are TRBV25-1 and TRBJ2-5, with D possibly matching TRBD1 (6 bases). CDR1 MGHDK and CDR2 SYGVNS come from the germline V gene. Trimming removed 6 bases at V and 5 bases at J, with 10 bases between. The CDR3 contains 12 residues.